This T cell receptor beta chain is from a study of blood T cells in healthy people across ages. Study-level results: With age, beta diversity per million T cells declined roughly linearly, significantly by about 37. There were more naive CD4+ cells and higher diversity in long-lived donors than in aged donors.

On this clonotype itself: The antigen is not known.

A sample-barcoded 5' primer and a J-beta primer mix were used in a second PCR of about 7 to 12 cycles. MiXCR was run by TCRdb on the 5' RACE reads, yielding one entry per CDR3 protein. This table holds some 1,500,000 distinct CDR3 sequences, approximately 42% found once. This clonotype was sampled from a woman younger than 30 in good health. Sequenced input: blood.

DNA of the CDR3: TGTGCCTGGGTGAGCTTTAGCGGGAGCAATACGCAGTATTTT. Translated, it gives CAWVSFSGSNTQYF. This chain joins TRBV30 and TRBJ2-3; 9 positions agree with TRBD2. This CDR3 is 14 amino acids long. The V and J ends lost 5 bases and 7 bases, in that order; junction bases with no gene match: 10. CDR1 and CDR2 from the germline V gene are GTSNPN and SVGIG (reference sequence). Using reference TRBV30 and TRBJ2-3 for the parts outside the CDR3, the full variable domain is SQTIHQWPATLVQPVGSPLSLECTVEGTSNPNLYWYRQAAGRGLQLLFYSVGIGQISSEVPQNLSASRPQDRQFILSSKKLLLSDSGFYLCAWVSFSGSNTQYFGPGTRLTVL.